This entry lists 21 T cell receptor beta chains sequenced from one sample in a study of regulatory T cells in long-lasting Graves disease (dated by TCRdb to about 2021). The method behind the library was multiplex PCR. The sequencer listed for this sample is Illumina HiSeq 4000. To build TCR beta libraries, CDR3 regions were amplified by Arm-PCR using iRepertoire HTBI primers. TCRdb reran the public reads through fastp at Q25 and MiXCR, keeping productive beta chains. All rows with the same CDR3 protein become a single entry with the most common DNA and genes. This sample has around 450,000 distinct CDR3 sequences in its table, and around a fifth of those were observed once. Roughly 6.9% of the sample is taken by the ten largest. This sample's time point label indicates: persistent/refractory GD, antithyroid drugs over 5 years with positive TRAb. RNA was extracted from PBMCs in TRIzol for both TCR sequencing and RNA sequencing.

The specimen was peripheral blood mononuclear cells (PBMCs), collected when the disease was refractory, from a patient treated with antithyroid drugs. These receptors all come from a female donor with Graves disease.

This clonotype has a count of ten or more. The genes are TRBV11-2 and TRBJ2-7, with D uncertain. The CDR3 has 14 amino acids. CDR1 and CDR2 from the germline V gene are SGHAT and FQNNGV. V was trimmed by 6 bases and J by 1 base, leaving 13 bases between them. CDR3 nucleotides: TGTGCCAGCAGGAAGGCTCCCTATTCCTACGAGCAGTACTTC. Encoded protein: CASRKAPYSYEQYF.

This clonotype showed up many times. The gene calls are TRBV2 and TRBJ2-3; 8 positions agree with TRBD2. The germline gives CDR1 SNHLY, CDR2 FYNNEI. The CDR3 spans 16 residues. V lost 3 bases, J lost 2 bases, and 7 bases stayed unmatched. The DNA of the CDR3 is TGTGCCAGCAGTGAGCGAGCGGGAGTAACCACAGATACGCAGTATTTT. It is translated as CASSERAGVTTDTQYF.

This clonotype appeared many times. The V gene is TRBV6-1, the J gene TRBJ1-1; D possibly corresponds to TRBD1 (5 bases). This CDR3 has 15 amino acids. Germline V gene lookup returns CDR1 MNHNS and CDR2 SASEGT. V gave up 6 bases and J gave up 3 bases, with 17 bases separating them. The CDR3 DNA reads TGTGCCAGCAGGCCAGGGATAGTTCAGGACACTGAAGCTTTCTTT. Protein: CASRPGIVQDTEAFF.

This clonotype was observed a few times. The chain links TRBV7-6 to TRBJ1-1; TRBD1 is a possible D gene (5 bases). The V gene's germline CDR1 is SGHVS and CDR2 FNYEAQ. Trimming removed 5 bases at V and 1 base at J, with 14 bases between. CDR3 size: 15 residues. The chain's CDR3 is CASSGSGTGNTEAFF. The DNA for the CDR3 is TGTGCCAGCAGCGGGTCCGGGACGGGGAACACTGAAGCTTTCTTT.

The V gene is TRBV6-5, the J gene TRBJ1-5, with D tentatively TRBD1 (6 bases). This CDR3 comprises 14 residues. With 4 bases removed from V and 5 bases from J, the gap between germline ends came to 12 bases. Germline-derived CDR1 and CDR2 are MNHEY and SVGAGI. The CDR3 region has the DNA TGTGCCAGCAGTTCCGGACAGACCGATCAGCCCCAGCATTTT. Translated: CASSSGQTDQPQHF.

This clonotype has a count of ten or more. This chain connects TRBV27 to TRBJ1-6; possible D gene TRBD1, 6 bases. Deletions cut 6 bases from V and 7 bases from J, with 13 bases between. The CDR3 sequence is 14 residues long. Germline assignment: CDR1 MNHEY and CDR2 SMNVEV (reference sequence). This CDR3 reads CASRESGANSPLHF. The CDR3 DNA follows: TGTGCCAGCAGAGAGTCAGGGGCAAATTCACCCCTCCACTTT.

V gene TRBV6-1 combines with J gene TRBJ2-3; 12 bases match TRBD2. This CDR3 has 18 amino acids. J was trimmed by 0 bases and V by 6 bases; bases with no gene match: 10. The germline CDR1 and CDR2 sequences are MNHNS and SASEGT. The CDR3 here is CASRALAGGPGSTDTQYF. The CDR3 coding sequence is TGTGCCAGCAGGGCCCTAGCGGGGGGGCCGGGGAGCACAGATACGCAGTATTTT.

The V gene is TRBV6-1, the J gene TRBJ1-1; TRBD1 might be the D (5 bases). The CDR3 covers 12 residues. Trimming removed 8 bases from V and 5 bases from J, with 12 bases in between. Germline values: CDR1 MNHNS, CDR2 SASEGT. The CDR3 DNA is TGTGCCAGCGGACGGGGGGTTACTGAAGCTTTCTTT. Its translation is CASGRGVTEAFF.

This clonotype was counted many times. In DNA, the CDR3 is TGTGCCAGCAGCTCTGAAAAGGAGCGGGCAGACTCCTACGAGCAGTACTTC. It encodes CASSSEKERADSYEQYF. The chain has TRBV11-2 and TRBJ2-7; D possibly corresponds to TRBD2 (6 bases). The V gene lost 4 bases and the J gene lost 0 bases, with 19 bases spanning the gap. From germline, CDR1 is SGHAT and CDR2 FQNNGV. The CDR3 is made up of 17 amino acids.

This clonotype was seen a few times. The chain is built from TRBV5-1 and TRBJ1-1; a possible D gene is TRBD1 (6 bases). Germline V gene data show CDR1 as SGHRS and CDR2 as YFSETQ. The CDR3 extends over 16 amino acids. V lost 0 bases to trimming and J lost 1 base, with 13 bases between them. CDR3 loop: CASSLEAGVTNTEAFF. CDR3 coding DNA: TGCGCCAGCAGCTTGGAAGCAGGGGTAACGAACACTGAAGCTTTCTTT.

The rearrangement joins TRBV2 to TRBJ1-2, with TRBD1 identical over 7 bases. V was clipped by 6 bases and J by 3 bases; unmatched bases: 4. Germline V gives CDR1 SNHLY, CDR2 FYNNEI. The CDR3 covers 13 residues. The CDR3 DNA reads TGTGCCAGCAGCGGGACAGTTTACTATGGCTACACCTTC. Protein product: CASSGTVYYGYTF.

This clonotype was counted a few times. CDR3 nucleotide sequence: TGTGCCAGCAGCTTCGCCCCCCGGGAGATCACCGGGGAGCTGTTTTTT. Its translation: CASSFAPREITGELFF. The J gene is TRBJ2-2, the V gene TRBV7-2; D perhaps matches TRBD2 (6 bases). This CDR3 comprises 16 residues. Germline CDR1 reads SGHTA; CDR2 reads FQGNSA. The V gene lost 3 bases and the J gene lost 4 bases, with 15 bases spanning the gap.

Ten or more counts support this clonotype. The chain has TRBV10-3 and TRBJ2-5, with TRBD2 matching over 7 bases. J gave up 5 bases and V 10 bases, and 10 bases lay outside the gene matches. CDR1 and CDR2 (germline): ENHRY, SYGVKD. The CDR3 length is 13 residues. The CDR3 DNA reads TGTGCCAGTGATTCGGGGGAGGGGGAGACCCAGTACTTC. Amino acid sequence: CASDSGEGETQYF.

V gene TRBV7-3 combines with J gene TRBJ2-5, with D possibly being TRBD2 (6 bases). Germline values: CDR1 SGHTA, CDR2 FQGTGA. Deletions cut 0 bases from V and 5 bases from J, with 10 bases between. The CDR3 covers 14 residues. CDR3 loop: CASSLTASAETQYF. As DNA, the CDR3 is TGTGCCAGCAGCTTAACGGCTAGCGCGGAGACCCAGTACTTC.

This clonotype was detected a few times. The V and J genes are TRBV29-1 and TRBJ2-5, with 10 bases that match TRBD1. The V gene's germline CDR1 is SQVTM and CDR2 ANQGSEA. The trim removed 5 bases at V and 5 bases at J, leaving 8 bases unmatched. The CDR3 covers 14 residues. CDR3 protein: CSVPQDRGGETQYF. Written as DNA, the CDR3 is TGCAGCGTTCCTCAGGACAGGGGGGGGGAGACCCAGTACTTC.

This clonotype was counted many times. In DNA form, the CDR3 reads TGTGCCAGCAGCCCGGGACAGGGACGGTACGAGCAGTACTTC. Protein product: CASSPGQGRYEQYF. The V and J genes are TRBV3-1 and TRBJ2-7, with 9 nucleotides matching TRBD1. Germline-derived CDR1 and CDR2 are LGHDT and YNNKEL (reference sequence). Germline trimming cut 4 bases from V and 4 bases from J; bases unmatched to any gene: 5. This CDR3 has 14 residues.

The chain recombines TRBV6-1 with TRBJ2-6, with 8 bases identical to TRBD2. The J segment lost 1 base and the V segment lost 6 bases, leaving 11 bases of the junction unmatched. From germline, CDR1 is MNHNS and CDR2 SASEGT. The CDR3 has 18 residues. CDR3 loop: CASRDGRGAQSGANVLTF. As DNA, the CDR3 is TGTGCCAGCAGGGACGGGAGGGGCGCACAGTCTGGGGCCAACGTCCTGACTTTC.

This clonotype appeared many times. This chain connects TRBV28 to TRBJ2-7, with 11 bases fitting TRBD2. Germline V gene lookup returns CDR1 MDHEN and CDR2 SYDVKM. J was trimmed by 4 bases and V by 1 base; bases with no gene match: 6. The length of the CDR3 is 16 residues. This chain's CDR3 is CASSLSASGRIYEQYF. The CDR3 DNA reads TGTGCCAGCAGTTTATCGGCTAGCGGGAGGATATACGAGCAGTACTTC. The variable domain in full, with the rest retrieved from reference TRBV28 and TRBJ2-7, is DVKVTQSSRYLVKRTGEKVFLECVQDMDHENMFWYRQDPGLGLRLIYFSYDVKMKEKGDIPEGYSVSREKKERFSLILESASTNQTSMYLCASSLSASGRIYEQYFGPGTRLTVT.

The V call is TRBV29-1, the J call TRBJ1-2; weak D call: TRBD1 (6 bases). The CDR3 has 15 residues. CDR1 and CDR2 from the germline V gene are SQVTM and ANQGSEA. Trimming removed 0 bases from V and 0 bases from J, with 11 bases in between. The CDR3 loop reads CSVEDPGTPNYGYTF. CDR3 bases: TGCAGCGTTGAAGATCCTGGGACACCTAACTATGGCTACACCTTC. Drawing the rest from reference TRBV29-1 and TRBJ1-2, the complete variable domain is SAVISQKPSRDICQRGTSLTIQCQVDSQVTMMFWYRQQPGQSLTLIATANQGSEATYESGFVIDKFPISRPNLTFSTLTVSNMSPEDSSIYLCSVEDPGTPNYGYTFGSGTRLTVV.

This clonotype turned up a few times. The rearrangement links TRBV7-8 to TRBJ1-1, with D unresolved. Deletions cut 3 bases from V and 1 base from J, with 12 bases between. CDR1 is SGHVS and CDR2 is FQNEAQ in the germline V gene. The length of the CDR3 is 15 residues. In nucleotides, the CDR3 is TGTGCCAGCAGCTTCAGTCCGGCTCGGAACACTGAAGCTTTCTTT. Its translation: CASSFSPARNTEAFF.

This clonotype showed up many times. This chain links TRBV3-1 with TRBJ1-1, with D hard to call. The CDR3 is 12 amino acids. Trimming shortened V by 1 base and J by 8 bases, and 8 bases separated the two germline ends. From germline, CDR1 is LGHDT and CDR2 YNNKEL (reference sequence). This chain's CDR3 is CASSQVSGEAFF. CDR3 nucleotides: TGTGCCAGCAGCCAAGTGTCCGGAGAAGCTTTCTTT.